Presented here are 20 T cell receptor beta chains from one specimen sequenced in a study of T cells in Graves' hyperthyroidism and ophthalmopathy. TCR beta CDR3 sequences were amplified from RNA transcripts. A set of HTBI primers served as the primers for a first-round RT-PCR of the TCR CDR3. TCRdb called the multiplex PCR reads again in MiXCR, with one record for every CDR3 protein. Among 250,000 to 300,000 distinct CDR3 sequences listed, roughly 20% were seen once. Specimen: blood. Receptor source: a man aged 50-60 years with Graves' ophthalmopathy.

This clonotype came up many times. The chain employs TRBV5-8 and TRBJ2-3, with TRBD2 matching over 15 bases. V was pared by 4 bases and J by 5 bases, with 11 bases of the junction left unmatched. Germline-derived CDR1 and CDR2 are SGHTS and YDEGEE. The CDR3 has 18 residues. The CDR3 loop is CASSDRTSGRAGRDTQYF. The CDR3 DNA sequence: TGTGCCAGCAGCGACAGGACTAGCGGGAGGGCCGGGAGAGATACGCAGTATTTT.

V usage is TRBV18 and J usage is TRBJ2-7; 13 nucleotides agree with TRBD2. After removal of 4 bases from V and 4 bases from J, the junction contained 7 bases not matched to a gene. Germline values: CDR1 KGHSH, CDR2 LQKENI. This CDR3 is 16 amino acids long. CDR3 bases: TGTGCCAGCTCACACGGACTAGCGGGAGAATCGTACGAGCAGTACTTC. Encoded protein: CASSHGLAGESYEQYF.

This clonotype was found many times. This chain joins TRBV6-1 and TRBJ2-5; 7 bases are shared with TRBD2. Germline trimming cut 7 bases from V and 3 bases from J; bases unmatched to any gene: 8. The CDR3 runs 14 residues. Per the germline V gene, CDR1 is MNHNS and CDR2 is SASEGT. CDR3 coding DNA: TGTGCCAGCACCTTTTGGGGGGGGGAAGAGACCCAGTACTTC. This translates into CASTFWGGEETQYF.

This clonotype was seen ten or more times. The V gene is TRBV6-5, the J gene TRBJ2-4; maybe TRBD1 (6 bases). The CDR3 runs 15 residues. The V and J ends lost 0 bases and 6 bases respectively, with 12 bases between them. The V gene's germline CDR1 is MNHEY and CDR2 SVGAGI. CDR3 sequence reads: CASSYSPRGANIQYF. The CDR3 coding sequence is TGTGCCAGCAGTTACTCCCCCAGGGGAGCAAACATTCAGTACTTC.

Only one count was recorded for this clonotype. In DNA form, the CDR3 reads TGTGCCAGCAGTCGCCTGGATGGCGGGGGGGCCGGGGAGCTGTTTTTT. This gives the protein CASSRLDGGGAGELFF. V gene TRBV6-1 combines with J gene TRBJ2-2; 9 nucleotides agree with TRBD2. Trimming cost V 5 bases and J 6 bases; bases outside gene matches: 10. CDR1 is MNHNS, CDR2 SASEGT, per germline. CDR3 size: 16 residues.

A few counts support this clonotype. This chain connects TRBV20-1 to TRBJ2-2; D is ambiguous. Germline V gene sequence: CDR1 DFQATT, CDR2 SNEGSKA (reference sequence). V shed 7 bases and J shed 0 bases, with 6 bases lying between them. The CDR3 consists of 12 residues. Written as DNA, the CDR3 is TGCAGTGGAGGTCCGAACACCGGGGAGCTGTTTTTT. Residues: CSGGPNTGELFF.

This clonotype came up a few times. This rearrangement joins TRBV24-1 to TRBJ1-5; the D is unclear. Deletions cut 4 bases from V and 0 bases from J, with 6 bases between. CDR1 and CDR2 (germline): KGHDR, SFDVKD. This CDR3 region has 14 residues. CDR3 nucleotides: TGTGCCACCAGTGAAGCTGATAGCAATCAGCCCCAGCATTTT. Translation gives CATSEADSNQPQHF.

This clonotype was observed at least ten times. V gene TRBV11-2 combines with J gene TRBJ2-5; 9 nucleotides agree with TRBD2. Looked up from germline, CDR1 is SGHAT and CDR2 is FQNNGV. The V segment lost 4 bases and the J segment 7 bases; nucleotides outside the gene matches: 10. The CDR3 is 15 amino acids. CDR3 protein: CASSSLAGSKMTQYF. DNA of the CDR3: TGTGCCAGCAGCTCTCTAGCGGGGTCCAAGATGACCCAGTACTTC.

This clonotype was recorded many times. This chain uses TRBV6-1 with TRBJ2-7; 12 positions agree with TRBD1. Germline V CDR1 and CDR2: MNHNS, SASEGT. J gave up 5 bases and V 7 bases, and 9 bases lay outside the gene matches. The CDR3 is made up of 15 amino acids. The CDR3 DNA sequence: TGTGCCAGCACTGTCCTAGGGACAGGGGGCCACGAGCAGTACTTC. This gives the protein CASTVLGTGGHEQYF.

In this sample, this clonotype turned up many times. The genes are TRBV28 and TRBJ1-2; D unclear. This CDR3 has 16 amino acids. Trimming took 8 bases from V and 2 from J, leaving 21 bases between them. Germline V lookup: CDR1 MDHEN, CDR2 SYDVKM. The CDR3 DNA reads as TGTGCCAGCTTCACGGCCCGGGAATCTATAAACTATGGCTACACCTTC. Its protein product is CASFTARESINYGYTF.

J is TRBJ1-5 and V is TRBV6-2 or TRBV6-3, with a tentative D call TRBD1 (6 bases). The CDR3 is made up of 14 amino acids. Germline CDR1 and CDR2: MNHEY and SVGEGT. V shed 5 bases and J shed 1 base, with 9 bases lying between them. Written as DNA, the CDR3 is TGTGCCAGCAGTGGCCAGGGGAGCAATCAGCCCCAGCATTTT. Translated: CASSGQGSNQPQHF.

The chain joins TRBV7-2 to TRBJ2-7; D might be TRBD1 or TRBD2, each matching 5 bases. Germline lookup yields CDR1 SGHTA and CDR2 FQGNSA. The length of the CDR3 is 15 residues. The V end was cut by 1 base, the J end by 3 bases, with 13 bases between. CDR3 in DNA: TGTGCCAGCAGCTTAGTGGGGACCAAAAACTACGAGCAGTACTTC. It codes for CASSLVGTKNYEQYF.

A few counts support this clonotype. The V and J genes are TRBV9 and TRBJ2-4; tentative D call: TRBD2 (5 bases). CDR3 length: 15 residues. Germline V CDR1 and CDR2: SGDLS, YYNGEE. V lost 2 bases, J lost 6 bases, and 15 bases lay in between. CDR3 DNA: TGTGCCAGCAGCGTCGGTGTATCGGCGGGAAACATTCAGTACTTC. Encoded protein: CASSVGVSAGNIQYF. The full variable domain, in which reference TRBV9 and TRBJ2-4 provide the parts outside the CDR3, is DSGVTQTPKHLITATGQRVTLRCSPRSGDLSVYWYQQSLDQGLQFLIQYYNGEERAKGNILERFSAQQFPDLHSELNLSSLELGDSALYFCASSVGVSAGNIQYFGAGTRLSVL.

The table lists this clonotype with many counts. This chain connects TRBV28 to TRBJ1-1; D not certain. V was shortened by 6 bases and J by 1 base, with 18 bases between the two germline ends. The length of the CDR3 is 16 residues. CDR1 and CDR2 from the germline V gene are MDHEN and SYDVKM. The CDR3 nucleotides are TGTGCCAGCAGCCGAGACGGCCACGGCCCGAACACTGAAGCTTTCTTT. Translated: CASSRDGHGPNTEAFF.

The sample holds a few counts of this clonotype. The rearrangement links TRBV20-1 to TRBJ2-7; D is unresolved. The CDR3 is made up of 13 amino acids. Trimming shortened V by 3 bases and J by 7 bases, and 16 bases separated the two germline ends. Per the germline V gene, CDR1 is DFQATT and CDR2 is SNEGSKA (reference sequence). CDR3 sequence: CSASPPGLREQYF. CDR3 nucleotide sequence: TGCAGTGCTAGCCCCCCGGGTCTTCGGGAGCAGTACTTC.

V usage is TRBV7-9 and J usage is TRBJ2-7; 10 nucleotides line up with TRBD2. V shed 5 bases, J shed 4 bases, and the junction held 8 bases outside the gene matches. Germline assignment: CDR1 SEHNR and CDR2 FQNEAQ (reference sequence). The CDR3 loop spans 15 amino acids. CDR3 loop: CASSTGLALGYEQYF. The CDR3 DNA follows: TGTGCCAGCAGCACGGGACTAGCGCTCGGGTACGAGCAGTACTTC.

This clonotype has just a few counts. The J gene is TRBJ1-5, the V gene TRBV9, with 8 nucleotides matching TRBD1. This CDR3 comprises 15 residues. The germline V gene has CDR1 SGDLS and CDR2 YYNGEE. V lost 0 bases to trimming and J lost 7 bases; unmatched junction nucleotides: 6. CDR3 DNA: TGTGCCAGCAGCGTAGAAGACAGGGGAGGACAGCCCCAGCATTTT. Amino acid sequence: CASSVEDRGGQPQHF.

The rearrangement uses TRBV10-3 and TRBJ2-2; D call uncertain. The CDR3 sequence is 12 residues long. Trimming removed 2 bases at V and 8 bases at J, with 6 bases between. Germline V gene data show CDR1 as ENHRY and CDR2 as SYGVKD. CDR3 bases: TGTGCCATCAGTGAGCCTTCAGGGGAGCTGTTTTTT. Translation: CAISEPSGELFF.

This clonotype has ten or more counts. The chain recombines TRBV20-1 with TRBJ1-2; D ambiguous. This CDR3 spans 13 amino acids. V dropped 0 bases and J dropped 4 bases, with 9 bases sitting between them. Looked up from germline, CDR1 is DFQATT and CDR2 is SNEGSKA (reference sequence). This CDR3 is CSARDWSSYGYTF. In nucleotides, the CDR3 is TGCAGTGCTAGAGATTGGAGTTCCTATGGCTACACCTTC.

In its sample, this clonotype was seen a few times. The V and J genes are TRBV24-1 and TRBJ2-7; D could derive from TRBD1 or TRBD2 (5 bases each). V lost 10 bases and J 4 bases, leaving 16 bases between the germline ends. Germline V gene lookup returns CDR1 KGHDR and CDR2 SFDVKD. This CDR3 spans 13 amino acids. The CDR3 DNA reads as TGTGCCACTAGCCGGGACGGCGCTTACGAGCAGTACTTC. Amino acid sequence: CATSRDGAYEQYF.